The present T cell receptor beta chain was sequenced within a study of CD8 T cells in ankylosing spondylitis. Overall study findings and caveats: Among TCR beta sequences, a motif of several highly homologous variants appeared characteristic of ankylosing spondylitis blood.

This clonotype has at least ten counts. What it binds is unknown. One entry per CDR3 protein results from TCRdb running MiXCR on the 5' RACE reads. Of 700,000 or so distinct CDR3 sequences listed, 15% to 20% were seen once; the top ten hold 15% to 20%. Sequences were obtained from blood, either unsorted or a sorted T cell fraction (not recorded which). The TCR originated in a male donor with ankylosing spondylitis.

CDR3 sequence reads: CASSLVTGGSGANVLTF. CDR3 bases: TGTGCCAGCAGTTTGGTGACAGGGGGCTCTGGGGCCAACGTCCTGACTTTC. This chain links TRBV12-3 or TRBV12-4 with TRBJ2-6; 9 nucleotides line up with TRBD1. The CDR3 is 17 residues long. V shed 3 bases and J 0 bases; nucleotides not matched to a gene: 3.